The subject of this entry is one T cell receptor beta chain. Its specificity is unknown. These data originate in a study of cytomegalovirus exposure and HLA in healthy donors. The study's findings and limits: Analysis performed later showed TCR beta chains linked to HLA being more clonally expanded than equally common others. Some TCR beta chains (roughly 150 of them) were listed as cytomegalovirus-associated.

The PCR had 60 Vbeta and 13 Jbeta primers. Original handling: A follow-up analysis tallied about 80 million unique TCR beta chains, roughly 9.9 million shared. Profiling relied on immunoSEQ multiplex PCR, and the TCRdb table lists in-frame clones only, not all of them. V and J calls and clone size are as listed in that table; D and trimming were resolved from the DNA. The table has 100,000 to 150,000 clones, approximately 80% seen once. The V gene end was trimmed by 5 bases and the J gene end by 4 bases; junction bases not matched to a gene: 7. The CDR3 length is 15 residues. The germline CDR1 and CDR2 sequences are GTSNPN and SVGIG (reference sequence).

Source material: PBMCs. The V and J genes are TRBV30 and TRBJ2-1; TRBD2 matches at 11 bases. The receptor comes from a woman in her fifties or sixties in good health and CMV-seronegative. CDR3 nucleotides: TGTGCCTGGTATAGCGGGGGGGCAATGTACAATGAGCAGTTCTTC. Translation: CAWYSGGAMYNEQFF.